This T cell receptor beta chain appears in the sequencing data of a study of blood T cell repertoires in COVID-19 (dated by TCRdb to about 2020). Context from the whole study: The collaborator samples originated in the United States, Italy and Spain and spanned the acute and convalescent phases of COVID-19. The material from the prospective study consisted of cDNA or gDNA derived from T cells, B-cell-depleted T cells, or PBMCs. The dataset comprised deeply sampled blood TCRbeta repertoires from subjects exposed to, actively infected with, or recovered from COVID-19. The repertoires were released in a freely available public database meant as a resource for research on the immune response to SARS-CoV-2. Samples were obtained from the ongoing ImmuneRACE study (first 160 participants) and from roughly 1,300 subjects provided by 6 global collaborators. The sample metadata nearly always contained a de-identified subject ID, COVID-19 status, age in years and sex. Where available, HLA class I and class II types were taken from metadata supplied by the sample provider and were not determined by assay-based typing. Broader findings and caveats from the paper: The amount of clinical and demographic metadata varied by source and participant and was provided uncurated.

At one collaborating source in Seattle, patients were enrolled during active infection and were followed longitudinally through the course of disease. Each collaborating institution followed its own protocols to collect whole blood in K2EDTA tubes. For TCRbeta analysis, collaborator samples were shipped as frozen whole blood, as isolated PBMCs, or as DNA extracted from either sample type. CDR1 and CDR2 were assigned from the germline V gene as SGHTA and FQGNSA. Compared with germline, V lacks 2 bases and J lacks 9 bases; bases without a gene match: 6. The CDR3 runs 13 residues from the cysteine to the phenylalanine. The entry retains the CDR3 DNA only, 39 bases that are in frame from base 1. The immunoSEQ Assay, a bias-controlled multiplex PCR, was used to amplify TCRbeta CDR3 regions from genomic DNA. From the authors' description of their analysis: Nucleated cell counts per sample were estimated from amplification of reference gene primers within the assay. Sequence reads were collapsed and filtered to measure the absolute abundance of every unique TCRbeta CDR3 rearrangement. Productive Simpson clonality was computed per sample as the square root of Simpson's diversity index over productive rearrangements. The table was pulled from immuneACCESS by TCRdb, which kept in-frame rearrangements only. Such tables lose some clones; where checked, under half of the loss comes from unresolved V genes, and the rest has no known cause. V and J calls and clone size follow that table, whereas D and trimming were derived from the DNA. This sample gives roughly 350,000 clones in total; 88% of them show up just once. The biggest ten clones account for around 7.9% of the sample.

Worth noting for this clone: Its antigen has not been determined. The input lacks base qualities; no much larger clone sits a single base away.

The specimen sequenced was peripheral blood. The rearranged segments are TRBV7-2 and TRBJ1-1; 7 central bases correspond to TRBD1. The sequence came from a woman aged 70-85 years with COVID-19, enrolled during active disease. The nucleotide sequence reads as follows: TGTGCCAGCAGCTTAACCGGGACAGATAAAGCTTTCTTT. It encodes CASSLTGTDKAFF.